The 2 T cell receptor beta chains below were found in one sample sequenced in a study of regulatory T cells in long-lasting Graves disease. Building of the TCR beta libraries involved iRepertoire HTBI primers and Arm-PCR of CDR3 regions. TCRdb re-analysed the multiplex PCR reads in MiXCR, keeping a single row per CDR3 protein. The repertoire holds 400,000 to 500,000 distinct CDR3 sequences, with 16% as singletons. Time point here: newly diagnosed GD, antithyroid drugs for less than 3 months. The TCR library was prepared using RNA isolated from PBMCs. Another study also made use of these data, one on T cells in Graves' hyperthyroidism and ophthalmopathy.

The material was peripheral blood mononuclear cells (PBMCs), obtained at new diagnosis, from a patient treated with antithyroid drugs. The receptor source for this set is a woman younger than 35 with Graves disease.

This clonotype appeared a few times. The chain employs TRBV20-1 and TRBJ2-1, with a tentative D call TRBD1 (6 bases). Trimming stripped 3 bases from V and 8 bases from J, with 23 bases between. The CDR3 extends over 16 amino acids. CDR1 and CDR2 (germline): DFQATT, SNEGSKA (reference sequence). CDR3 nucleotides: TGCAGTGCTAGTGAGTGGGGACACAGGGCGAGGGATGAGCAGTTCTTC. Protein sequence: CSASEWGHRARDEQFF.

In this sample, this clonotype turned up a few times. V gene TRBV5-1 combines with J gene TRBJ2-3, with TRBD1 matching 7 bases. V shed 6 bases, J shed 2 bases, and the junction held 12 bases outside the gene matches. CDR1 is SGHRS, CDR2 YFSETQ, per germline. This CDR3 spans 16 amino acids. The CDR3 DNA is TGCGCCAGCACAGGGACAGATCGAAGAGACACAGATACGCAGTATTTT. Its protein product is CASTGTDRRDTDTQYF.